This TCR beta chain appears in the sequencing data of a study of early T cells in non-severe SARS-CoV-2 infection. From the 5' RACE reads, TCRdb called clonotypes with MiXCR, one entry per CDR3 protein. Of about 66,000 distinct CDR3 sequences listed, around 20% are singletons. This CDR3 spans 12 amino acids. V was trimmed by 1 base and J by 6 bases, leaving 4 bases between them. In germline, CDR1 is SGHRS, CDR2 YFSETQ. This clonotype was recorded a few times. The clonotype originates from an adult who was a healthcare worker with PCR-confirmed SARS-CoV-2 infection or an uninfected control (not recorded which). The V and J genes are TRBV5-1 and TRBJ2-2, with unresolved D. The sequences come from whole blood, collected at baseline. The DNA of the CDR3 is TGCGCCAGCAGCTTGCCGGCCGGGGAGCTGTTTTTT. Encoded protein: CASSLPAGELFF.